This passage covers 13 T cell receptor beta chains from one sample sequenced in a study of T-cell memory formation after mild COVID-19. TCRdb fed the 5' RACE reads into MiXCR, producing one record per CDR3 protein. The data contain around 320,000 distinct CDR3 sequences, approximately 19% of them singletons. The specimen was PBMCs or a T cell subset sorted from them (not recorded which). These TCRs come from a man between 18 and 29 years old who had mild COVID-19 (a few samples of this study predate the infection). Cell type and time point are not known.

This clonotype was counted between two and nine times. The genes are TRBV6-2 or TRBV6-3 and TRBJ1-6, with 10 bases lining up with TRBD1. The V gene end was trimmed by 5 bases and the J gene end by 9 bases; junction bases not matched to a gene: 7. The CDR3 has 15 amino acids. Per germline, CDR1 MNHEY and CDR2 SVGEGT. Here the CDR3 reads CASSNDRGQGSPLHF. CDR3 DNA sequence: TGTGCCAGCAGTAACGACAGGGGGCAAGGTTCACCCCTCCACTTT.

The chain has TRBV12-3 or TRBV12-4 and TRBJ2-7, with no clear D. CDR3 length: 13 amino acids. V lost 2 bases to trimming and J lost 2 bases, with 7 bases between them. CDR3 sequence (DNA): TGTGCCAGCAGTTTAACAGTAACCTACGAGCAGTACTTC. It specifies CASSLTVTYEQYF.

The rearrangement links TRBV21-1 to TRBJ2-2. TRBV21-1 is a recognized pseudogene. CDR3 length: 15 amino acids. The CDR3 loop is CASSNFLTNTGELFF. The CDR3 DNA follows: TGTGCCAGCAGCAATTTCCTGACGAACACCGGGGAGCTGTTTTTT.

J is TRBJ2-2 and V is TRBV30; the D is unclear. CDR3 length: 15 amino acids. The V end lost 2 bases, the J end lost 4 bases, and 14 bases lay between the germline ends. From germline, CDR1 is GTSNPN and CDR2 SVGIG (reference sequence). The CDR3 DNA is TGTGCCTGGAGTCCGGGCACAGTGCTCACCGGGGAGCTGTTTTTT. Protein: CAWSPGTVLTGELFF.

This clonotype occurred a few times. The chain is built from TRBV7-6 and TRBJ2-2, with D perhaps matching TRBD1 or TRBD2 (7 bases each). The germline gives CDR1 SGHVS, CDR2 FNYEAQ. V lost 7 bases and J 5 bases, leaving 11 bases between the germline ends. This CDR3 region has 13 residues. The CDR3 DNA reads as TGTGCCAGCACCAGGGGGGGGACCGGGGAGCTGTTTTTT. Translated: CASTRGGTGELFF.

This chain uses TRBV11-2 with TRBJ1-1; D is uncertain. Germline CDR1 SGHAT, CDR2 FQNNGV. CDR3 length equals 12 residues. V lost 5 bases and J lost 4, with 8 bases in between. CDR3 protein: CASSPYGTEAFF. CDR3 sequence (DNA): TGTGCCAGCAGCCCGTATGGCACTGAAGCTTTCTTT.

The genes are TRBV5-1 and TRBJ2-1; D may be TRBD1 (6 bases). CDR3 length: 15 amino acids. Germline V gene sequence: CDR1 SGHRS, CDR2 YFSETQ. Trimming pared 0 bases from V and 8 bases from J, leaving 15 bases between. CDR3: CASSLGQGSFDEQFF. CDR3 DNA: TGCGCCAGCAGCTTGGGGCAGGGGTCTTTCGATGAGCAGTTCTTC.

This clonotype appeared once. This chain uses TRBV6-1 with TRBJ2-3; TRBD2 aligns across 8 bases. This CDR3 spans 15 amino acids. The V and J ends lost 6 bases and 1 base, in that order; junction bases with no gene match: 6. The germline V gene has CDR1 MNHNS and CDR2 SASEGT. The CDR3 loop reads CASSAGLGGTDTQYF. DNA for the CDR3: TGTGCCAGCAGCGCGGGACTAGGGGGCACAGATACGCAGTATTTT.

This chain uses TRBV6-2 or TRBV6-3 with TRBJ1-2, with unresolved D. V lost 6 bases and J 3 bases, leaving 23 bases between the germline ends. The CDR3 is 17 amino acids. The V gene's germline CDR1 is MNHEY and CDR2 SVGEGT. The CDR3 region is CASRPGPGFLRDYGYTF. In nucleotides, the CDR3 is TGTGCCAGCAGACCTGGCCCGGGATTCCTGAGGGACTATGGCTACACCTTC.

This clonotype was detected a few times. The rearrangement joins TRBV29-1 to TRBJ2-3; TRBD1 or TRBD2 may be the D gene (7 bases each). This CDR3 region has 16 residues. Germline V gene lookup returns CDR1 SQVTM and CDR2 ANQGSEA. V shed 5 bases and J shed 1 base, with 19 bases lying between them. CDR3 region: CSVPSGGGFRTDTQYF. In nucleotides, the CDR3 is TGCAGCGTTCCCTCAGGGGGAGGGTTCCGCACAGATACGCAGTATTTT.

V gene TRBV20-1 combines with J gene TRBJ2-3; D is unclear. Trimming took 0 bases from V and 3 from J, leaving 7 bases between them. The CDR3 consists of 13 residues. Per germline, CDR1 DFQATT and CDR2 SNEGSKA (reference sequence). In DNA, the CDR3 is TGCAGTGCTAGAGATCGGGCGACAGATACGCAGTATTTT. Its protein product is CSARDRATDTQYF.

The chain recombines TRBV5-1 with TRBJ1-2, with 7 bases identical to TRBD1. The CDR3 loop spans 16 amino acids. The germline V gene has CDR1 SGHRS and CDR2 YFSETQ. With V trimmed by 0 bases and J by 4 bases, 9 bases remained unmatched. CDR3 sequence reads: CASSLESSTGSYGYTF. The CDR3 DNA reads TGCGCCAGCAGCTTGGAAAGTTCGACAGGGTCCTATGGCTACACCTTC.

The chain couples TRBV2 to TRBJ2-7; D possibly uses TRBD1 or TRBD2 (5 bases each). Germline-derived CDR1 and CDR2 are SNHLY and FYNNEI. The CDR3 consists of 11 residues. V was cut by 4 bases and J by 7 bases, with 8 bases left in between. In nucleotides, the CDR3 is TGTGCCAGCAGTGGAGGGGTTGAGCAGTACGTC. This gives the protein CASSGGVEQYV.